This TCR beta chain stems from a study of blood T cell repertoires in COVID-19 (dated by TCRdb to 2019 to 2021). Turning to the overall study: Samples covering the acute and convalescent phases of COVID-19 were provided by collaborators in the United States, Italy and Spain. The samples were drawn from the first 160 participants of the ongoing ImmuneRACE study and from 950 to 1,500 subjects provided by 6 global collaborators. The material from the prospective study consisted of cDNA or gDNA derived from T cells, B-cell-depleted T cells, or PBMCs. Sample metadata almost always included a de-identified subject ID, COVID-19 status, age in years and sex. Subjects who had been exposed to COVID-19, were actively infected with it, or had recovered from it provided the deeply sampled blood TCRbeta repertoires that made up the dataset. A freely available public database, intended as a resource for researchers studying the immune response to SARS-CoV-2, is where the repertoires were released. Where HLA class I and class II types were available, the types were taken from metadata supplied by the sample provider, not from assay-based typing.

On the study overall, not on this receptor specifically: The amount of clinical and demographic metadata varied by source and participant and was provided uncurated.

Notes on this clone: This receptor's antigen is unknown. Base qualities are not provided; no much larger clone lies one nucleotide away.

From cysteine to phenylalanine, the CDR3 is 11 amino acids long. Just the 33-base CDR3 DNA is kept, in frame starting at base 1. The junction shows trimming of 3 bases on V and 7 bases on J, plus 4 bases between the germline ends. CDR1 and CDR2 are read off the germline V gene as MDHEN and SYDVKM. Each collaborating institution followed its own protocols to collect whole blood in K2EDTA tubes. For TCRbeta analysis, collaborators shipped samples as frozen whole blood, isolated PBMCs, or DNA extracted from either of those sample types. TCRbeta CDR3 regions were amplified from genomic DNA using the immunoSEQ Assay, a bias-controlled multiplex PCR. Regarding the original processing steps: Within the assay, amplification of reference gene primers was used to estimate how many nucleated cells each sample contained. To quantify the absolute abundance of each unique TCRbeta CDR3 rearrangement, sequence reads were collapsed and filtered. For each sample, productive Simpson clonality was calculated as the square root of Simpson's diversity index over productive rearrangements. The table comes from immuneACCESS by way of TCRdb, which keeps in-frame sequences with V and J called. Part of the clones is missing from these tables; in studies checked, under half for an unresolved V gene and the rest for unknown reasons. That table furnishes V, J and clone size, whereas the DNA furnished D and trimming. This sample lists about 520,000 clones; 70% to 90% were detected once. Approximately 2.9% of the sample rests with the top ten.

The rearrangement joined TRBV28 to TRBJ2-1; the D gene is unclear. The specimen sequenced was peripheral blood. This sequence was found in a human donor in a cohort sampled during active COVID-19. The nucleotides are TGTGCCAGCAGTTTGAGGAATGAGCAGTTCTTC. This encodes CASSLRNEQFF. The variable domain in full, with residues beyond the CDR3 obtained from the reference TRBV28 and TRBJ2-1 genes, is DVKVTQSSRYLVKRTGEKVFLECVQDMDHENMFWYRQDPGLGLRLIYFSYDVKMKEKGDIPEGYSVSREKKERFSLILESASTNQTSMYLCASSLRNEQFFGPGTRLTVL.